This T cell receptor (beta chain) was recovered during a study of CD8 T cells in ankylosing spondylitis. At least ten counts were recorded for this clonotype. Its specificity is not known. In germline, CDR1 is LGHDT, CDR2 YNNKEL (reference sequence). With V trimmed by 0 bases and J by 2 bases, 7 bases remained unmatched. The CDR3 covers 17 residues. Generation of TCR beta libraries employed quantitative 5'-RACE incorporating molecular barcodes. TCRdb processed the 5' RACE reads anew with MiXCR; each CDR3 protein has one entry. The sample lists about 240,000 distinct CDR3 sequences; roughly a tenth were seen once. Study-level points and caveats: Clones linked to disease, bearing a CD8+ phenotype, were relatively rare in peripheral blood. Seemingly characteristic of ankylosing spondylitis blood was a TCR beta motif consisting of several highly homologous variants. Reports say disease-linked clones showed up significantly more in matched ankylosing spondylitis synovial fluid.

The chain links TRBV3-1 to TRBJ2-3, with 8 bases identical to TRBD2. The TCR comes from a male donor with ankylosing spondylitis or in good health (not recorded which). Sequenced: blood, either unsorted or a sorted T cell fraction (not recorded which). The CDR3 nucleotides read TGTGCCAGCAGCCAAGATGGTATAGCGGGGTTCACAGATACGCAGTATTTT. This translates into CASSQDGIAGFTDTQYF.